Reported below is one T cell receptor (beta chain). What it binds is not known. This sample stems from a study of early T cells in non-severe SARS-CoV-2 infection. The wider study: Sequencing of unsorted whole blood was done on bulk RNA, leaving chains unpaired. Study results and caveats: Missing private and CD4 specificities, VDJdb matching favored anti-spike CD8 responses.

This CDR3 has 15 residues. V lost 3 bases and J lost 3, with 16 bases in between. Germline assignment: CDR1 SGHNT and CDR2 YYREEE (reference sequence). Unique molecular identifiers tagged individual cDNA molecules. TCRdb analysed the 5' RACE reads with MiXCR anew, one entry per CDR3 protein. Found here are approximately 70,000 distinct CDR3 sequences, 11% of them singletons; the top ten hold roughly 5.7%. Sequences were derived from whole blood, sampled at baseline. The source is an adult who was a healthcare worker with PCR-confirmed SARS-CoV-2 infection or an uninfected control (not recorded which). The chain employs TRBV5-4 and TRBJ2-7; no definite D call. This CDR3 reads CASSSKSDHRYEQYF. The CDR3 DNA reads TGTGCCAGCAGCTCGAAGTCCGACCACCGCTACGAGCAGTACTTC.